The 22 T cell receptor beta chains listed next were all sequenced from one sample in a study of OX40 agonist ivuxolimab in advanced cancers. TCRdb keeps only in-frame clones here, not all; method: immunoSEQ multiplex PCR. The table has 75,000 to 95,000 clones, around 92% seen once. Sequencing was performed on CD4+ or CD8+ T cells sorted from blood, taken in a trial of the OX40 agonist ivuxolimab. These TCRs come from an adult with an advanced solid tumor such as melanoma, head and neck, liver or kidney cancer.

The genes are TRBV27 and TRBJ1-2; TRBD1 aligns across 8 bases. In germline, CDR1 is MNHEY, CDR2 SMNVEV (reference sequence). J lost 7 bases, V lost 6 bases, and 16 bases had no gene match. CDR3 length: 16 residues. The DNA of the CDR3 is TGTGCCAGCAGCCCCATTCCGACAGGGGTGAAGGGTGGCTACACCTTC. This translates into CASSPIPTGVKGGYTF.

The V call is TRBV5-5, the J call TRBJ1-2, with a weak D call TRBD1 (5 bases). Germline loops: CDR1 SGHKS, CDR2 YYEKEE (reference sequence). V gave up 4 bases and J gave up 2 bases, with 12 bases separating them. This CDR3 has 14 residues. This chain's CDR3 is CASSTGRTNYGYTF. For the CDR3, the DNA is TGTGCCAGCAGCACGGGACGGACGAACTATGGCTACACCTTC.

CDR3 in amino acids: CASSLQVAGTEQYF. The CDR3 DNA is TGCGCCAGCAGTCTACAAGTCGCAGGGACCGAGCAGTACTTC. The rearrangement uses TRBV5-1 and TRBJ2-7, with D perhaps given as TRBD1 or TRBD2 (5 bases each). CDR1 SGHRS and CDR2 YFSETQ come from the germline V gene. V lost 5 bases and J lost 6, with 18 bases in between. The CDR3 extends over 14 amino acids.

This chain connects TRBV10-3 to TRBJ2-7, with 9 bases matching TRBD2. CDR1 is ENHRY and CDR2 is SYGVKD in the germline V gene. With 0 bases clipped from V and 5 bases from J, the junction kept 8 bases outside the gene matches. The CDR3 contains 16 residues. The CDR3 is CAISESPSGVVDEQYF. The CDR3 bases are TGTGCCATCAGTGAGTCGCCTAGCGGGGTAGTCGACGAGCAGTACTTC.

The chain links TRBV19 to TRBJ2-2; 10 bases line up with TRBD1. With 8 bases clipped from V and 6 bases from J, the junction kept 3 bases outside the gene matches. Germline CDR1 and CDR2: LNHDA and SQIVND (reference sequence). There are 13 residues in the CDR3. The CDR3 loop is CASADRGAGELFF. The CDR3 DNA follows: TGTGCCAGTGCGGACAGGGGGGCCGGGGAGCTGTTTTTT. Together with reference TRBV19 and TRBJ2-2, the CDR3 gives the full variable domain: DGGITQSPKYLFRKEGQNVTLSCEQNLNHDAMYWYRQDPGQGLRLIYYSQIVNDFQKGDIAEGYSVSREKKESFPLTVTSAQKNPTAFYLCASADRGAGELFFGEGSRLTVL.

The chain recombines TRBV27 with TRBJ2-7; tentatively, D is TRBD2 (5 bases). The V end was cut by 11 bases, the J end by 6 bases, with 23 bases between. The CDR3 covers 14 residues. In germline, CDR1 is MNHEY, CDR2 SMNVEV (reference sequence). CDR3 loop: CASSSEEIPLEQYF. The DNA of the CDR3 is TGTGCCTCTTCCTCGGAGGAAATCCCTCTCGAGCAGTACTTC.

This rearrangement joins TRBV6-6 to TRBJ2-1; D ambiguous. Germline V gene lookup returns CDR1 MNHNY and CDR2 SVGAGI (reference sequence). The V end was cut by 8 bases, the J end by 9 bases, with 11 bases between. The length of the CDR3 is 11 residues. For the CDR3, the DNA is TGTGCCAGCGGCGACTCCGGTGAGCAGTTCTTC. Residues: CASGDSGEQFF.

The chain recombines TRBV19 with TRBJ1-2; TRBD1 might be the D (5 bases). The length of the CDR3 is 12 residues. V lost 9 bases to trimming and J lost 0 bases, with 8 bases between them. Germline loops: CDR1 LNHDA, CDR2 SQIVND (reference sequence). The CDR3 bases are TGTGCCAGCCGGGGCCCTAACTATGGCTACACCTTC. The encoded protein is CASRGPNYGYTF.

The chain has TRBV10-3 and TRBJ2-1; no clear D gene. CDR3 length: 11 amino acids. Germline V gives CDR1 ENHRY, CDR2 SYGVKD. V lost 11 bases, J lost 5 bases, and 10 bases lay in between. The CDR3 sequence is CAVMANNEQFF. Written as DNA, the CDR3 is TGTGCCGTCATGGCCAACAATGAGCAGTTCTTC.

CDR3 loop: CASSSSGANQPQHF. The DNA of the CDR3 is TGTGCCAGCAGTTCATCGGGGGCCAATCAGCCCCAGCATTTT. This sequence joins TRBV6-5 and TRBJ1-5, with TRBD1 as a possible D gene (6 bases). Germline V CDR1 and CDR2: MNHEY, SVGAGI. This CDR3 contains 14 residues. V gave up 4 bases and J gave up 3 bases, with 10 bases separating them.

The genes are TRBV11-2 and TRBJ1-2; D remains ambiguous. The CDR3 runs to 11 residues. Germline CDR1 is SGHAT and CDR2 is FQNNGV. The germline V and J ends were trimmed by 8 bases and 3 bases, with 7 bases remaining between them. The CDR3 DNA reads TGTGCCAGCTCCGGCTACTATGGCTACACCTTC. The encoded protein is CASSGYYGYTF.

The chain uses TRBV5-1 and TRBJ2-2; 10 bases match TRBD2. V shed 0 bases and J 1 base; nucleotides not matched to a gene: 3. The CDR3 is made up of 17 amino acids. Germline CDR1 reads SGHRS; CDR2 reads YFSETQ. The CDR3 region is CASSLVPSGGNTGELFF. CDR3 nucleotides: TGCGCCAGCAGCTTGGTACCTAGCGGGGGGAACACCGGGGAGCTGTTTTTT.

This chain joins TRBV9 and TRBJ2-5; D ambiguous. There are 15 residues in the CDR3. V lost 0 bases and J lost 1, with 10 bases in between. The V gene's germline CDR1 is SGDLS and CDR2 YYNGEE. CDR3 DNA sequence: TGTGCCAGCAGCGTAGCATTTGGCGGCCAAGAGACCCAGTACTTC. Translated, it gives CASSVAFGGQETQYF.

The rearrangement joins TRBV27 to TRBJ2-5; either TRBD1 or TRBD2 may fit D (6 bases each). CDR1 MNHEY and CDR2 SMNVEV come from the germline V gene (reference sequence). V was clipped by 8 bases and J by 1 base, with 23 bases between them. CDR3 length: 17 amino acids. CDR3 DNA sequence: TGTGCCAGCTCAGGTCCGGGGGCACACCGAACCCAAGAGACCCAGTACTTC. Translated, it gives CASSGPGAHRTQETQYF.

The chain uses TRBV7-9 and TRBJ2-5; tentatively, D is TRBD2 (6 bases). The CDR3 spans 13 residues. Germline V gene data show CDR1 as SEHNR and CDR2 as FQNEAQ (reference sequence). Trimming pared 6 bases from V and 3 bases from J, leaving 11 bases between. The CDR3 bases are TGTGCCAGCAGTTGGACGGGGGAAGAGACCCAGTACTTC. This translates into CASSWTGEETQYF.

The CDR3 region is CASSHSGAEAFF. CDR3 in DNA: TGTGCCAGCAGCCATTCAGGGGCTGAAGCTTTCTTT. The chain recombines TRBV5-8 with TRBJ1-1; TRBD1 might be the D (6 bases). This CDR3 has 12 residues. Trimming took 4 bases from V and 6 from J, leaving 10 bases between them. Germline CDR1 SGHTS, CDR2 YDEGEE.

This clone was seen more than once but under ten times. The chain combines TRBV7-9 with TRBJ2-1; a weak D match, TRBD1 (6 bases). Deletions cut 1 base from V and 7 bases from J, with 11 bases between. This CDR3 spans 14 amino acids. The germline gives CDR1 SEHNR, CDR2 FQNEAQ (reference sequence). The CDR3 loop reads CASSLEWGPNEQFF. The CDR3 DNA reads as TGTGCCAGCAGCTTAGAGTGGGGGCCGAATGAGCAGTTCTTC.

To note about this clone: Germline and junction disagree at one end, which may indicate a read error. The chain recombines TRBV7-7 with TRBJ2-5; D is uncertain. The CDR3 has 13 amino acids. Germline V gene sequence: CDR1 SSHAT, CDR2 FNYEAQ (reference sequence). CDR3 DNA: TGTGCTAGCAGCCCCCCATCCGGGGAGACCCAGTACTTC. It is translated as CASSPPSGETQYF.

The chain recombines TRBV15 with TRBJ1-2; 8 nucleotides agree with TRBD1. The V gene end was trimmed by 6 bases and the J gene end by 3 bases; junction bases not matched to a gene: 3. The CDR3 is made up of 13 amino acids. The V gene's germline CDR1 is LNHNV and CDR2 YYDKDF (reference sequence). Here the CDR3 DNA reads TGTGCCACCAGGAAGACAGGGGACTATGGCTACACCTTC. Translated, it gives CATRKTGDYGYTF.

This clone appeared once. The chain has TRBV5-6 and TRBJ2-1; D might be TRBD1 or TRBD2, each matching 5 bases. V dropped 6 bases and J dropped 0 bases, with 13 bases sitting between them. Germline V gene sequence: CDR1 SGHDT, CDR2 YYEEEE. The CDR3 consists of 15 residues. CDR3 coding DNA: TGTGCCAGCAACGTAGGTGGGGGCTCCTACAATGAGCAGTTCTTC. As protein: CASNVGGGSYNEQFF.

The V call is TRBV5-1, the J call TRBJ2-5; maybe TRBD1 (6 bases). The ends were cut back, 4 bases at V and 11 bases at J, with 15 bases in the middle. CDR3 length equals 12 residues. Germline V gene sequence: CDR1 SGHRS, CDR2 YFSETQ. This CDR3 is CASSLHREEQYF. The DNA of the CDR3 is TGCGCCAGCAGCCTGCACAGGGAAGAGCAGTACTTC.

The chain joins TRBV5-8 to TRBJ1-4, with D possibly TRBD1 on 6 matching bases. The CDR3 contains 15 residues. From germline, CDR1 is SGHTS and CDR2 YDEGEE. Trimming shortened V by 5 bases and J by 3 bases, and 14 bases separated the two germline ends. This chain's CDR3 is CASRYPTGPNEKLFF. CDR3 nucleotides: TGTGCCAGCAGATACCCGACAGGCCCTAATGAAAAACTGTTTTTT.